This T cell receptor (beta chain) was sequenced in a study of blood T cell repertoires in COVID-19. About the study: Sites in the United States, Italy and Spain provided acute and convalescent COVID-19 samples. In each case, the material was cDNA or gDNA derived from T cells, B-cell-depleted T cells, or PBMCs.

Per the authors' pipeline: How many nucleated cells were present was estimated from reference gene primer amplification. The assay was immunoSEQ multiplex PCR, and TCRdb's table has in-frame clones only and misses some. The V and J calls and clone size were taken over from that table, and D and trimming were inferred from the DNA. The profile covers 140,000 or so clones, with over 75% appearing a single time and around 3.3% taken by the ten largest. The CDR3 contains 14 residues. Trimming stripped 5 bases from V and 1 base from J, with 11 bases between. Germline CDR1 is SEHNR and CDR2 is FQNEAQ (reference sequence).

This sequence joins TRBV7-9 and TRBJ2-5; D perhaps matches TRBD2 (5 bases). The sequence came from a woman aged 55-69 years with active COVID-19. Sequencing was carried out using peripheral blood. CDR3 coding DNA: TGTGCCAGCAGCCCCCTAGCCCTCCAAGAGACCCAGTACTTC. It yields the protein CASSPLALQETQYF.